This entry is about one T cell receptor (beta chain). Antigen: not known. Naivety among CD8 cells was defined by CD45RO negativity and positive CCR7 selection, thereby excluding terminally differentiated effector memory CD45RA+ cells. The test was conducted at deep level. For each subset, genomic DNA was distributed in equal portions over several immunoSEQ plates. Sequenced by immunoSEQ multiplex PCR; TCRdb stores in-frame clones only, minus some. The profile shows about 2.1 million clones, about 94% of them singletons. With 1 base removed from V and 3 bases from J, the gap between germline ends came to 9 bases. Germline V gives CDR1 LNHDA, CDR2 SQIVND (reference sequence). This CDR3 comprises 14 residues. This specimen comes from a study of shared clonotypes between healthy human individuals. Overall study findings and caveats: What rarefaction showed was incomplete sorted-subset sequencing despite large depth.

The chain links TRBV19 to TRBJ1-2; D call uncertain. This TCR was sampled from a young man in good health. Some clones in this sample may be carry-over from other donors' samples. The sample was naive CD8+ T cells from PBMCs. The CDR3 region is CASSIVSIDYGYTF. The CDR3 region has the DNA TGTGCCAGTAGTATAGTCTCTATAGACTATGGCTACACCTTC.